This TCR beta chain was found in a study of blood T cell repertoires in COVID-19. Study overall: Researchers got acute and convalescent COVID-19 samples from the United States, Italy and Spain.

The germline CDR1 and CDR2 sequences are SGHRS and YFSETQ. Germline trimming cut 1 base from V and 0 bases from J; bases unmatched to any gene: 11. CDR3 length: 18 amino acids. Under the authors' procedure: Cell counts per sample came from amplifying reference gene primers. TCRdb's table, derived via immunoSEQ multiplex PCR, lists solely in-frame clones and lacks some. V and J calls and clone size are copied from that table; D and trimming were computed from the DNA. The repertoire has about 76,000 clones, 80% to 90% of them found once; the top ten carry approximately 11%. Seattle researchers signed up patients amid active infection and tracked them longitudinally.

The receptor was derived from a man aged 60 to 69 with COVID-19, enrolled during active disease. Material: peripheral blood. The rearrangement joins TRBV5-1 to TRBJ2-7; 9 bases line up with TRBD1. This CDR3 is CASSLRTGDPLGSYEQYF. The CDR3 DNA sequence: TGCGCCAGCAGCTTGAGGACAGGGGACCCCCTGGGCTCCTACGAGCAGTACTTC.